This is a list of T cell receptor beta chains from one sample in a study of T cell responses to AZD1222 COVID-19 vaccine. Assay: immunoSEQ multiplex PCR; the TCRdb copy retains only in-frame clones and omits some. The sample holds roughly 100,000 clones; 70% to 90% are singletons and the top ten take 2.5% to 3%. Sample: peripheral blood, taken on day 0 of AZD1222 vaccination. These receptors originate from an adult in good health. CDR3s include the opening cysteine and the closing phenylalanine or tryptophan. D genes are given only for firm matches. Size values are once, few and many counts, or a class for expanded clones, and some rows have none.

TRBJ1-4 | TRBV7-9 | NA | TRBD1 | CASSSGQGATNEKLFF | TGTGCCAGCAGCAGTGGACAGGGCGCAACTAATGAAAAACTGTTTTTT
TRBJ2-1 | TRBV6-4 | NA | NA | CASSVQTGANNEQFF | TGTGCCAGCAGTGTTCAGACGGGGGCTAACAATGAGCAGTTCTTC
TRBJ1-1 | TRBV7-9 | NA | NA | CASSLGGGNTEAFF | TGTGCCAGCAGCTTAGGAGGGGGGAACACTGAAGCTTTCTTT
TRBJ1-2 | TRBV6-6 | NA | NA | CASTEQRFNYGYTF | TGTGCCAGCACCGAACAGCGATTCAACTATGGCTACACCTTC
TRBJ1-1 | TRBV10-3 | NA | NA | CAISGQTGTEAFF | TGTGCCATCAGTGGACAAACCGGGACTGAAGCTTTCTTT
TRBJ1-4 | TRBV21-1 | NA | NA | CASSNGTGGAEKLFF | TGTGCCAGCAGCAACGGGACAGGGGGCGCCGAAAAACTGTTTTTT
TRBJ1-2 | TRBV28 | NA | NA | CASRSGGGEGVHGYTF | TGTGCCAGCAGGAGTGGGGGTGGTGAGGGGGTGCATGGCTACACCTTC
TRBJ1-1 | TRBV18 | NA | NA | CASSPSGTLNTEAFF | TGTGCCAGCTCACCATCCGGGACACTGAACACTGAAGCTTTCTTT
TRBJ2-2 | TRBV7-9 | NA | NA | CASSRIVASGELFF | TGTGCCAGCAGCCGTATTGTGGCATCCGGGGAGCTGTTTTTT
TRBJ1-3 | TRBV5-6 | NA | NA | CASSRESRASGNTIYF | TGTGCCAGCAGCCGCGAGAGTAGGGCCTCTGGAAACACCATATATTTT
TRBJ1-1 | TRBV6-5 | NA | NA | CASRMNTEAFF | TGTGCCAGCAGGATGAACACTGAAGCTTTCTTT
TRBJ1-5 | TRBV28 | NA | NA | CASSLWFSRDQPQHF | TGTGCCAGCAGTTTATGGTTCTCCAGGGACCAGCCCCAGCATTTT
TRBJ2-1 | TRBV20-1 | NA | TRBD2 | CSASLAGVGNEQFF | TGCAGTGCTAGTTTAGCGGGAGTTGGGAATGAGCAGTTCTTC
TRBJ2-1 | TRBV21-1 | NA | NA | CASSKPRLAGFKYNEQFF | TGTGCCAGCAGCAAACCACGGCTAGCGGGTTTCAAATACAATGAGCAGTTCTTC
TRBJ2-1 | TRBV3-1/TRBV3-2 | NA | TRBD2 | CASSQDPSGGPEQFF | TGTGCCAGCAGCCAAGATCCTAGCGGGGGGCCGGAGCAGTTCTTC
TRBJ2-3 | TRBV30 | NA | NA | CAWSWPADTQYF | TGTGCCTGGAGTTGGCCGGCAGATACGCAGTATTTT
TRBJ2-4 | TRBV28 | NA | NA | CASSTTGTLAKNIQYF | TGTGCCAGCAGTACTACGGGGACCCTGGCCAAAAACATTCAGTACTTC
TRBJ2-1 | TRBV28 | NA | TRBD2 | CASSSGLLAGAYNEQFF | TGTGCCAGCAGTTCAGGCCTCCTAGCGGGAGCCTACAATGAGCAGTTCTTC
TRBJ1-1 | TRBV7-2 | NA | NA | CASSFYRGLNTEAFF | TGTGCCAGCAGCTTCTATAGGGGCCTGAACACTGAAGCTTTCTTT
TRBJ1-3 | TRBV4-1 | few | NA | CASSQASSSSGNTIYF | TGCGCCAGCAGCCAAGCCAGTTCTAGCTCTGGAAACACCATATATTTT